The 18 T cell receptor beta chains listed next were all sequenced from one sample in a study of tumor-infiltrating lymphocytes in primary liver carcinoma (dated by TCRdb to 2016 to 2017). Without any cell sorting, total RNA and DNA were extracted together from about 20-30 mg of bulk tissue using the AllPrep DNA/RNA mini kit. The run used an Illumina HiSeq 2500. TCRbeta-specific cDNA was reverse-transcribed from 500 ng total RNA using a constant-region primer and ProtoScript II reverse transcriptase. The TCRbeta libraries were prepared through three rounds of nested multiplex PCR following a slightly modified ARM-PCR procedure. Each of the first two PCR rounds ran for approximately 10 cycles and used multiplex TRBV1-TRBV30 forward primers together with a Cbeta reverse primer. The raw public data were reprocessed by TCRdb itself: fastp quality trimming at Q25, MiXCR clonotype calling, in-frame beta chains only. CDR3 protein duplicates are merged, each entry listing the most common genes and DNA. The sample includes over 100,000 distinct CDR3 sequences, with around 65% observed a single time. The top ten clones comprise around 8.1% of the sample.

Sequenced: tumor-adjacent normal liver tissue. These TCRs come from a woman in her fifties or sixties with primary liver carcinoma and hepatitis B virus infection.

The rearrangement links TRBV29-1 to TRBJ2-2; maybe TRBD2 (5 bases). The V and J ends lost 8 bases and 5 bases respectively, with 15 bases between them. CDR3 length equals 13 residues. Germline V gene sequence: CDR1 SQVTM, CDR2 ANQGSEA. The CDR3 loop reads CSSRRWETGELFF. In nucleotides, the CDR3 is TGCAGCTCTCGGAGATGGGAGACCGGGGAGCTGTTTTTT.

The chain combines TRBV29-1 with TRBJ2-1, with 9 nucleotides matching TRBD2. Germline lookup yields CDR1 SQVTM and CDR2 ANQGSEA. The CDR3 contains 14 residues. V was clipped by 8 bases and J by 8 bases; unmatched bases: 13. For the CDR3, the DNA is TGCAGCATTTTAGGCGGGAGGGCCGTAGATGAGCAGTTCTTC. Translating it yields CSILGGRAVDEQFF.

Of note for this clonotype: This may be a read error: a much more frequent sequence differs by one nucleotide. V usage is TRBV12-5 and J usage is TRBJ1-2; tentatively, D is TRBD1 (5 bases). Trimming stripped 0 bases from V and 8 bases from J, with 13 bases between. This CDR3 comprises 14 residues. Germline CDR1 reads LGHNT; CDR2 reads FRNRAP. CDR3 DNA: TGTGCTAGTGGTTTGGTAGTAGGGGCGAGCGGCTACACCTTC. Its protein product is CASGLVVGASGYTF.

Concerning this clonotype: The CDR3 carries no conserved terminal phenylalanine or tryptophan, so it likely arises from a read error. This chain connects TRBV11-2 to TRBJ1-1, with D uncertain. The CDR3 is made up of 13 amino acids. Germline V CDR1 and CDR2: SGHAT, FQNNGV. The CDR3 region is CSSSYGEHTEAFI. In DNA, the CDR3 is TGTTCCAGCAGCTACGGCGAACACACTGAAGCTTTCATT.

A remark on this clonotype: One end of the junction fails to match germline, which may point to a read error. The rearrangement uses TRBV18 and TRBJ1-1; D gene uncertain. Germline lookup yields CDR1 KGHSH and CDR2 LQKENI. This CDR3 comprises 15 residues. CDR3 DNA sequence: TGTGTCAGCTCGGGGTTCGGTTATCAGAACACTGAGGCTTTCTTT. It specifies CVSSGFGYQNTEAFF. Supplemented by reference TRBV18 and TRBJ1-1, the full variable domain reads NAGVMQNPRHLVRRRGQEARLRCSPMKGHSHVYWYRQLPEEGLKFMVYLQKENIIDESGMPKERFSAEFPKEGPSILRIQQVVRGDSAAYFCVSSGFGYQNTEAFFGQGTRLTVV.

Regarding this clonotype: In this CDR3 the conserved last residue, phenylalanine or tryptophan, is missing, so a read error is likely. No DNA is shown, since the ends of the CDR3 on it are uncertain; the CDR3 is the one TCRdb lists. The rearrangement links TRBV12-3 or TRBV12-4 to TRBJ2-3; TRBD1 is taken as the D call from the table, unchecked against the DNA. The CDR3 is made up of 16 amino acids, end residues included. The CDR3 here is CASSLGTGLSTDTQYL.

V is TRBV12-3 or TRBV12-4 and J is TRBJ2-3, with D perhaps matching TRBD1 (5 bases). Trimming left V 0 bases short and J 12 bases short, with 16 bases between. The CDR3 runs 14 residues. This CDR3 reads CASSLARWLRTQYF. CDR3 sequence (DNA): TGTGCCAGCAGTTTAGCGAGGTGGTTGAGGACACAGTATTTT.

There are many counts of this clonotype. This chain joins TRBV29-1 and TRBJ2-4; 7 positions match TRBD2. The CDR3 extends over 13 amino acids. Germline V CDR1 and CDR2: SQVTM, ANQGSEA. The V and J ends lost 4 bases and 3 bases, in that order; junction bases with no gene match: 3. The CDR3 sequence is CSVGGGGKNIQYF. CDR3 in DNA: TGCAGCGTTGGGGGGGGAGGCAAAAACATTCAGTACTTC.

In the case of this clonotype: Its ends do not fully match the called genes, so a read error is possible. The CDR3 coding sequence is TGTGCCAACAGCCAGACTAGCGGAGTCTACAATGAGCAATTCTTC. Its translation: CANSQTSGVYNEQFF. This rearrangement joins TRBV11-3 to TRBJ2-1; TRBD2 matches 9 bases. Germline loops: CDR1 SGHNT, CDR2 YENEEA. This CDR3 comprises 15 residues.

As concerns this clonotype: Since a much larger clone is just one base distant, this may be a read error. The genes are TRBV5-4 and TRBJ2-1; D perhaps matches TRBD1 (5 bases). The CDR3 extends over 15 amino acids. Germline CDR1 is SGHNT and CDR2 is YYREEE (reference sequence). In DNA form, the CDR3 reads TGTGTCAGCAGCTTGGTTCAGGGCGCTTCGGATGAGCAGTTCTTC. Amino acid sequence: CVSSLVQGASDEQFF.

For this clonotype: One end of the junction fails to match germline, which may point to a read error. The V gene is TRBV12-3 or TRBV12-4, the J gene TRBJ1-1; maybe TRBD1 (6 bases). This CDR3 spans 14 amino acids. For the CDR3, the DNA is TGTGCCGGCAGATCACACGGGACAAACACTGAAGCTTTCTTT. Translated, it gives CAGRSHGTNTEAFF.

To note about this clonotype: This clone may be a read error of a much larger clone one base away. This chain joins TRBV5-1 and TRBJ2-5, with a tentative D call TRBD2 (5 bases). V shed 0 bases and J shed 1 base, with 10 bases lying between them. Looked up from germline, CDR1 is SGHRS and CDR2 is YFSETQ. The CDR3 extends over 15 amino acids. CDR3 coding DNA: TGCGCCAGCAGCTTGGTGTGGCGGGTCCAAGAGACCCAGTACTTC. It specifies CASSLVWRVQETQYF.

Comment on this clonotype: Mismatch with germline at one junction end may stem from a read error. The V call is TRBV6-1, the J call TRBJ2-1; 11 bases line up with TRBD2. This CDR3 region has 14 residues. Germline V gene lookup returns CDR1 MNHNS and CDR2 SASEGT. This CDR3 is CAISLVAGGLEQFF. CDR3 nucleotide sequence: TGTGCCATCAGTTTGGTAGCGGGAGGGCTTGAGCAGTTCTTC.

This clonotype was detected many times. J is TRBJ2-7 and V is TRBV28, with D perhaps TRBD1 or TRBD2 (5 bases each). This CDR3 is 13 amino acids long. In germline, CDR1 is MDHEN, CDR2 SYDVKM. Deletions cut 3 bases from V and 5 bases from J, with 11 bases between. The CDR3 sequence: CASSFGGLHEQYF. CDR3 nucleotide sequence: TGTGCCAGCAGTTTTGGGGGATTACACGAGCAGTACTTC.

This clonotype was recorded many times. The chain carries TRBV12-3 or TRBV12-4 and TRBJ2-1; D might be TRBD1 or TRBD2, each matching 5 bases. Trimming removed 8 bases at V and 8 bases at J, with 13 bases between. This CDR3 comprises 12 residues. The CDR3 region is CASCRGAYEQFF. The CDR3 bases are TGTGCCAGCTGCCGAGGGGCATATGAGCAGTTCTTC.

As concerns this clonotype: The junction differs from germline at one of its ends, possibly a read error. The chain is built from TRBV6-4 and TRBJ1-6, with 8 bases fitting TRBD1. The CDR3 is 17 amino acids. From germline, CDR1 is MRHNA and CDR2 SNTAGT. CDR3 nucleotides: TGTGCCAGCAGTGCCCCACTCCCGCAACAGGGGGTTTCACTCCTCCACTTT. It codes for CASSAPLPQQGVSLLHF.

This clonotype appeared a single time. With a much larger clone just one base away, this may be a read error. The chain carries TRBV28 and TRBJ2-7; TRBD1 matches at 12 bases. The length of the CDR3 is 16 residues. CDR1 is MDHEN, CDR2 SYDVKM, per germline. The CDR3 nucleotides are TGTGCCAGCAGTACCCGGGACAGGGGGCTATCCTACGAGCAGTGCTTC. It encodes CASSTRDRGLSYEQCF.

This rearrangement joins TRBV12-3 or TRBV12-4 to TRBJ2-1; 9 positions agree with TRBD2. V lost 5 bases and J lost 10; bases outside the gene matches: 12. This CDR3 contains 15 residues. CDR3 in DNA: TGTGCCAGCAGTATTCGGGCTAGCGGGACGAACGAGCAGTTCTTC. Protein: CASSIRASGTNEQFF.